The clone carrying this TCR beta chain was detected a few times. Unique molecular identifiers tagged the TCRbeta library. TCRdb reprocessed the PCR reads via MiXCR and lists one record per CDR3 protein. The sample contains around 380,000 distinct CDR3 sequences, roughly 11% of which appear only once. Trimming at V came to 0 bases and at J to 5 bases, leaving 1 base not matched to a gene. CDR1 and CDR2 from the germline V gene are DFQATT and SNEGSKA (reference sequence). This CDR3 comprises 13 residues. The data derive from a study of T-cell reconstitution after alpha-beta-depleted transplantation in children.

The J gene is TRBJ2-7, the V gene TRBV20-1; 10 bases fit TRBD1. The TCR originated in a human donor who donated a stem cell graft to a child with acute myeloid leukemia. This specimen was PBMCs from the stem cell graft donor, taken from the stem cell graft. The CDR3 nucleotides read TGCAGTGCTAGAGAGGACAGGGGGAACGAGCAGTACTTC. This sequence encodes CSAREDRGNEQYF.